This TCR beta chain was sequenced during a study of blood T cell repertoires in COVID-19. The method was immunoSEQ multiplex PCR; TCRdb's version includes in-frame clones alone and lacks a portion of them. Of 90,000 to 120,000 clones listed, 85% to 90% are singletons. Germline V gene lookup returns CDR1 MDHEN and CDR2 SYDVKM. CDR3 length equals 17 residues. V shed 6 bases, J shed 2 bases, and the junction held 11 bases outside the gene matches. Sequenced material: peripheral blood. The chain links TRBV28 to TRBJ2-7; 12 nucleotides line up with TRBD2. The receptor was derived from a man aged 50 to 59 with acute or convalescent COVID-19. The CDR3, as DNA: TGTGCCAGCAGCCTTACGTCGGGACTAGCGGGTCCCTACGAGCAGTACTTC. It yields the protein CASSLTSGLAGPYEQYF.